The 19 T cell receptor beta chains below come from one sample, sequenced in a study of sequential checkpoint blockade in melanoma (dated by TCRdb to 2018 to 2020). The treatment or condition label for this specimen denotes: randomized to nivolumab then ipilimumab (arm A) or the reverse (arm B). Library preparation was by the immunoSEQ multiplex PCR assay. TCRdb holds this immuneACCESS table with in-frame rearrangements only. Some clones are missing; in checked studies, unresolved V genes explain under half, and the rest has no known cause. The sample data list roughly 13,000 clones, and 52% of these were observed just once. Jointly, the top ten make up about 16% of the sample. This specimen was CD8+ T cells sorted from blood (inferred from file names), taken from a patient given nivolumab and ipilimumab in sequence. All receptors come from a human donor with melanoma.

This clone was observed a handful of times. The rearrangement links TRBV19 to TRBJ1-6, with D possibly being TRBD1 (5 bases). CDR3 size: 13 residues. Germline assignment: CDR1 LNHDA and CDR2 SQIVND (reference sequence). Trimming pared 6 bases from V and 10 bases from J, leaving 13 bases between. CDR3 amino acids: CASSQGGNSPLHF. Here the CDR3 DNA reads TGTGCCAGTAGCCAGGGTGGGAACTCACCCCTCCACTTT.

This clone was detected only a few times. At the DNA level, this CDR3 is encoded by other sequences in the same sample as well. The rearrangement joins TRBV6-6 to TRBJ2-1; D may be TRBD2 (6 bases). Trimming removed 2 bases from V and 5 bases from J, with 7 bases in between. Per the germline V gene, CDR1 is MNHNY and CDR2 is SVGAGI (reference sequence). The CDR3 extends over 13 amino acids. In nucleotides, the CDR3 is TGTGCCAGCAGTTACGGGGGGAACAATGAGCAGTTCTTC. It translates to CASSYGGNNEQFF.

V gene TRBV4-2 combines with J gene TRBJ2-7, with 8 bases identical to TRBD2. The CDR3 has 18 residues. CDR1 LGHNA and CDR2 YNFKEQ come from the germline V gene. The trim removed 0 bases at V and 1 base at J, leaving 11 bases unmatched. The CDR3 reads CASSQDSIGVAGSYEQYF. In nucleotides, the CDR3 is TGTGCCAGCAGCCAAGATTCTATCGGGGTAGCGGGATCCTACGAGCAGTACTTC.

The chain carries TRBV6-5 and TRBJ2-1; 9 positions agree with TRBD1. V was pared by 5 bases and J by 4 bases, with 3 bases of the junction left unmatched. Germline V gene data show CDR1 as MNHEY and CDR2 as SVGAGI. The CDR3 covers 14 residues. The CDR3 is CASSEDRGYNEQFF. The CDR3 nucleotides are TGTGCCAGCAGTGAGGACAGGGGTTACAATGAGCAGTTCTTC.

V is TRBV5-1 and J is TRBJ1-5; possibly TRBD1 for D (6 bases). CDR3 size: 15 residues. Per germline, CDR1 SGHRS and CDR2 YFSETQ. Between the trimmed V and J ends, which lost 1 base and 6 bases, there was a span of 14 bases. CDR3 amino acids: CASSLWPGGSQPQHF. CDR3 sequence (DNA): TGCGCCAGCAGCTTGTGGCCGGGGGGCTCTCAGCCCCAGCATTTT.

The chain employs TRBV6-5 and TRBJ1-1; tentatively, D is TRBD1 (6 bases). The CDR3 is 15 residues long. The germline gives CDR1 MNHEY, CDR2 SVGAGI. V gave up 7 bases and J gave up 6 bases, with 21 bases separating them. The CDR3 here is CASIRQERGSAEAFF. CDR3 DNA: TGTGCCAGCATCAGGCAGGAGAGGGGGTCCGCTGAAGCTTTCTTT.

The J gene is TRBJ2-1, the V gene TRBV6-1; possible D gene TRBD2, 5 bases. The ends were cut back, 5 bases at V and 4 bases at J, with 9 bases in the middle. The CDR3 covers 13 residues. Germline loops: CDR1 MNHNS, CDR2 SASEGT. CDR3 amino acids: CASSSREYNEQFF. CDR3 bases: TGTGCCAGCAGTTCCCGGGAATACAATGAGCAGTTCTTC.

V usage is TRBV7-6 and J usage is TRBJ2-1; 14 bases agree with TRBD2. This CDR3 is 18 amino acids long. Germline lookup yields CDR1 SGHVS and CDR2 FNYEAQ. Losses at the gene ends were 1 base for V and 1 base for J; bases not matched to a gene: 3. The chain's CDR3 is CASSLVGLAGGSYNEQFF. The CDR3 DNA sequence: TGTGCCAGCAGCTTAGTTGGACTAGCGGGAGGATCCTACAATGAGCAGTTCTTC. Combining the CDR3 with reference TRBV7-6 and TRBJ2-1 gives the whole variable domain GAGVSQSPRYKVTKRGQDVALRCDPISGHVSLYWYRQALGQGPEFLTYFNYEAQQDKSGLPNDRFSAERPEGSISTLTIQRTEQRDSAMYRCASSLVGLAGGSYNEQFFGPGTRLTVL.

The chain joins TRBV9 to TRBJ2-7, with a weak D call TRBD2 (6 bases). The CDR3 loop spans 14 amino acids. Germline V gene lookup returns CDR1 SGDLS and CDR2 YYNGEE. V lost 0 bases to trimming and J lost 3 bases, with 10 bases between them. In DNA, the CDR3 is TGTGCCAGCAGCGTAGCTGAAGCGGGCTACGAGCAGTACTTC. Encoded protein: CASSVAEAGYEQYF.

This clone appeared a few times. Written as DNA, the CDR3 is TGTGCCAGCAGTCCCCGGACAGGGGTGGTTTACGAGCAGTACTTC. This gives the protein CASSPRTGVVYEQYF. The chain combines TRBV27 with TRBJ2-7; TRBD1 matches at 9 bases. The CDR3 is 15 residues long. The V segment lost 5 bases and the J segment 4 bases; nucleotides outside the gene matches: 9. The germline gives CDR1 MNHEY, CDR2 SMNVEV (reference sequence).

This clone qualifies as medium-sized (0.01 to 0.1%). V and J are TRBV6-6 and TRBJ2-1, with D maybe TRBD2 (6 bases). The CDR3 extends over 13 amino acids. The germline V and J ends were trimmed by 5 bases and 7 bases, with 12 bases remaining between them. CDR1 and CDR2 from the germline V gene are MNHNY and SVGAGI (reference sequence). The CDR3: CASSPEEGNEQFF. The DNA of the CDR3 is TGTGCCAGCAGTCCGGAGGAGGGGAATGAGCAGTTCTTC.

The chain couples TRBV2 to TRBJ2-7; D possibly corresponds to TRBD2 (5 bases). The CDR3 loop spans 15 amino acids. With 0 bases removed from V and 4 bases from J, the gap between germline ends came to 13 bases. CDR1 and CDR2 from the germline V gene are SNHLY and FYNNEI. CDR3: CASSEAAGVGYEQYF. CDR3 DNA: TGTGCCAGCAGTGAAGCTGCCGGGGTTGGGTACGAGCAGTACTTC.

V is TRBV18 and J is TRBJ1-5, with 7 bases lining up with TRBD1. This CDR3 contains 13 residues. V lost 5 bases, J lost 5 bases, and 3 bases stayed unmatched. Germline V lookup: CDR1 KGHSH, CDR2 LQKENI. The CDR3 sequence is CASSGQADQPQHF. CDR3 coding DNA: TGTGCCAGCTCAGGACAGGCTGATCAGCCCCAGCATTTT. Full variable domain (remainder filled in from reference TRBV18 and TRBJ1-5): NAGVMQNPRHLVRRRGQEARLRCSPMKGHSHVYWYRQLPEEGLKFMVYLQKENIIDESGMPKERFSAEFPKEGPSILRIQQVVRGDSAAYFCASSGQADQPQHFGDGTRLSIL.

The J gene is TRBJ2-5, the V gene TRBV7-9; D ambiguous. Trimming took 5 bases from V and 8 from J, leaving 12 bases between them. The germline CDR1 and CDR2 sequences are SEHNR and FQNEAQ (reference sequence). This CDR3 comprises 12 residues. The CDR3 region is CASSRPLDTQYF. CDR3 coding DNA: TGTGCCAGCAGCCGCCCACTCGATACCCAGTACTTC.

This clone has just one count. In nucleotides, the CDR3 is TGCGCCAGCGCGCTCCAGGTGAACTCCTATAATTCACCCCTCCACTTT. Residues: CASALQVNSYNSPLHF. The chain recombines TRBV4-1 with TRBJ1-6; D gene ambiguous. This CDR3 is built from 16 residues. Germline V gene lookup returns CDR1 MGHRA and CDR2 YSYEKL. Between the trimmed V and J ends, which lost 8 bases and 0 bases, there was a span of 14 bases.

V is TRBV9 and J is TRBJ1-1, with 7 bases matching TRBD1. The V gene's germline CDR1 is SGDLS and CDR2 YYNGEE. Trimming removed 3 bases from V and 3 bases from J; junction bases left unmatched: 8. The CDR3 contains 15 residues. CDR3 nucleotide sequence: TGTGCCAGCAGCGGGGGAACAGGGGCCTACACTGAAGCTTTCTTT. Amino acid sequence: CASSGGTGAYTEAFF.

Sample share makes this clone medium-sized. The chain uses TRBV4-1 and TRBJ1-4; 8 bases match TRBD1. The CDR3 length is 18 residues. The germline V gene has CDR1 MGHRA and CDR2 YSYEKL. V was clipped by 0 bases and J by 8 bases; unmatched bases: 14. The CDR3, as DNA: TGCGCCAGCAGCCAAGAACCCAGACAGGGGTCCGGTTGGGAAAAACTGTTTTTT. The encoded protein is CASSQEPRQGSGWEKLFF.

This clone was counted between two and nine times. This chain uses TRBV5-4 with TRBJ2-5, with unresolved D. CDR1 is SGHNT and CDR2 is YYREEE in the germline V gene (reference sequence). The CDR3 spans 14 residues. Trimming removed 5 bases from V and 0 bases from J, with 11 bases in between. CDR3 sequence: CASRYDSNQETQYF. CDR3 sequence (DNA): TGTGCCAGCAGGTACGACTCGAACCAAGAGACCCAGTACTTC. Combining the CDR3 with reference TRBV5-4 and TRBJ2-5 gives the whole variable domain ETGVTQSPTHLIKTRGQQVTLRCSSQSGHNTVSWYQQALGQGPQFIFQYYREEENGRGNFPPRFSGLQFPNYSSELNVNALELDDSALYLCASRYDSNQETQYFGPGTRLLVL.

The rearrangement joins TRBV7-6 to TRBJ2-7, with TRBD2 matching over 11 bases. This CDR3 contains 18 residues. J lost 2 bases, V lost 5 bases, and 14 bases had no gene match. Germline CDR1 is SGHVS and CDR2 is FNYEAQ. DNA for the CDR3: TGTGCCAGCAGCCCTCCGGGACTAGCGGAAATAGGGGCCTACGAGCAGTACTTC. It yields the protein CASSPPGLAEIGAYEQYF.